This T cell receptor beta chain appears in the sequencing data of a study of T cell changes during pregnancy in multiple sclerosis. Some clones are missing from TCRdb's copy, which holds only in-frame ones; the method was immunoSEQ multiplex PCR. The sample holds some 95,000 clones, approximately 92% seen once. The CDR3 consists of 18 residues. Trimming took 5 bases from V and 0 from J, leaving 17 bases between them. Germline V CDR1 and CDR2: SGHTA, FQGNSA. The gene calls are TRBV7-2 and TRBJ2-6; D is undetermined. The sequence was collected from a female donor with multiple sclerosis, enrolled in a pregnancy study. Sequencing used peripheral blood, obtained in the first trimester of pregnancy. Here the CDR3 DNA reads TGTGCCAGCAGCCCTACAGACCAAATACTCTCTGGGGCCAACGTCCTGACTTTC. Translated: CASSPTDQILSGANVLTF.